The T cell receptor beta chain under discussion was sequenced for a study of identical twins' blood T cells (dated by TCRdb to the early 2010s). About the investigation overall: About 50 million Illumina reads were obtained across roughly 12 libraries, of which six were alpha-chain libraries and six were beta-chain libraries. The study compared TCR alpha and beta chain repertoires of three pairs of monozygous twins using next-generation sequencing to assess genetic influence on repertoire formation. Broad study findings and their caveats: Among the most abundant TCRbeta clonotypes, every donor shared more CDR3 sequences with her own twin than with unrelated donors. The count of CDR3 clonotypes shared by two donors depended mainly on the product of the two donors' cloneset sizes, and twins did not clearly depart from this trend. Because the twins were reared together, environmental influences could not be excluded as an explanation for twin similarity. Independent studies were stated to be required to validate the proposed role of the TCRalpha J segment in MHC recognition during thymic selection. Twin pairs were reported to be markedly more alike in V gene usage than unrelated donors were, even when looking at non-selected out-of-frame TCRbeta clonotypes.

The CDR3 sequence holds 13 residues, the cysteine and phenylalanine included. The read is trimmed to its CDR3 DNA, 39 bases read in frame from base 1. Trimmed from V: 8 bases; trimmed from J: 5 bases; junction bases lacking a gene match: 8. The germline V gene specifies MNHEY as CDR1 and SVGEGT as CDR2. Of note for this clonotype: It has no known antigen specificity. No much larger clone exists at a distance of one base, and base qualities are not known.

The protocol used for the library was 5' RACE. TCRdb shows the sequencer as Illumina Genome Analyzer IIx. To prepare the RNA-based TCR cDNA libraries, a previously described protocol was followed, with several modifications. To prevent cross-contamination, sample-specific barcodes were added to both ends of each TCR cDNA library during cDNA synthesis and amplification. As for the authors' bioinformatics: Each library contained about 2.2 to 3.6 million CDR3-containing reads, and somewhere between about 85,000 and nearly 500,000 clonotypes were identified for each individual. After reads with improper barcode index combinations were thrown out, a cloneset for each library was built using the MiTCR software. While assembling CDR3 clonotypes, MiTCR corrected PCR and sequencing errors and either filtered or rescued low-quality reads. Artificial out-of-frame clonotypes were removed by being mapped to in-frame sequences, with one indel in the CDR3 allowed. Similarity of V and J gene usage between donors was measured as Jensen-Shannon divergence divided by mean entropy. TCRdb reran the public reads through fastp at Q25 and MiXCR, keeping productive beta chains. Each record represents a unique CDR3 protein, reported with the most common genes and DNA among its rows. It is TCRdb's table, rather than the study itself, that gives the V and J calls and clone size. This sample comprises roughly 340,000 distinct CDR3 sequences, roughly 31% of them detected only once. 6.1% of the sample rests with the top ten.

Donors were six healthy women forming three monozygous twin pairs. All three twin pairs had been raised together and were thought likely to have encountered the same vaccines and infectious agents. RNA was isolated from peripheral blood mononuclear cells and used to prepare TCR cDNA libraries. The sequence was collected from a woman between 18 and 49 years old in good health. The specimen sequenced was PBMCs. The chain was built from TRBV6-2 or TRBV6-3 and TRBJ1-1; TRBD1 lines up with 7 middle nucleotides. The CDR3 protein is CASGGQVRTEAFF. At the DNA level, the sequence is TGTGCCAGCGGAGGACAGGTCCGGACTGAAGCTTTCTTT.